This T cell receptor (beta chain) appears in the sequencing data of a study of post-analysis software for immune sequencing data. Points on this clonotype: The antigen is not known.

TCR beta libraries were prepared from cDNA with unique molecular identifiers. Via MiXCR, TCRdb re-called the PCR reads, giving one row per CDR3 protein. Of around 440,000 distinct CDR3 sequences in the sample, roughly 45% were seen once. General observations from the study: Under the F measure, samples that were prepared in one batch clustered strongly together. Multiple sclerosis was associated with a significant reduction in normalized Chao1 diversity relative to controls.

The clonotype comes from a girl aged 10-17 years with multiple sclerosis. Sequencing was done on a sample of blood.

CDR3 DNA sequence: TGTGCCAGCACCTCCTTCTACGAGCAGTACTTC. Residues: CASTSFYEQYF. The chain is built from TRBV7-9 and TRBJ2-7; D not certain. This CDR3 is 11 amino acids long. Between the trimmed V and J ends, which lost 7 bases and 3 bases, there was a span of 7 bases. Per the germline V gene, CDR1 is SEHNR and CDR2 is FQNEAQ (reference sequence).